Below, 6 T cell receptor beta chains from the same sample are listed, as sequenced in a study of T cell repertoires in aging, cancer and after chemotherapy. The template was genomic DNA from peripheral blood, not RNA. TRB rearrangements spanning V, D and J were amplified using mixed TRB-A/B primers. TCRdb re-called the multiplex PCR reads with MiXCR, one entry per CDR3 protein. Found here are more than 7,000 distinct CDR3 sequences, roughly a third of them singletons; the top ten hold 2.5% to 3.5%. Sequenced: blood. The receptors stem from a human donor in good health.

This chain links TRBV20-1 with TRBJ1-2; D ambiguous. Germline CDR1 reads DFQATT; CDR2 reads SNEGSKA (reference sequence). There are 12 residues in the CDR3. Trimming took off 4 bases at V and 2 bases at J, with 8 bases between the two ends. Written as DNA, the CDR3 is TGCAGTGCTATCCAGGAGAACTATGGCTACACCTTC. It yields the protein CSAIQENYGYTF.

A few counts support this clonotype. This chain uses TRBV28 with TRBJ2-1; 8 nucleotides line up with TRBD1. J was trimmed by 6 bases and V by 6 bases; bases with no gene match: 10. The V gene's germline CDR1 is MDHEN and CDR2 SYDVKM. This CDR3 is 15 amino acids long. In DNA, the CDR3 is TGTGCCAGCAGCAACGCAGGGGGCTGGGCCAATGAGCAGTTCTTC. As protein: CASSNAGGWANEQFF.

The chain combines TRBV7-2 with TRBJ2-1; a possible D gene is TRBD2 (7 bases). The CDR3 is 14 amino acids. V lost 5 bases to trimming and J lost 6 bases, with 14 bases between them. The germline V gene encodes CDR1 SGHTA and CDR2 FQGNSA. The CDR3 DNA reads TGTGCCAGCAGCCCCCAAAGGGGGGGCAATGAGCAGTTCTTC. As protein: CASSPQRGGNEQFF.

This clonotype was counted between two and nine times. This chain links TRBV6-5 with TRBJ2-7; D possibly corresponds to TRBD2 (6 bases). The V end lost 2 bases, the J end lost 3 bases, and 11 bases lay between the germline ends. The CDR3 totals 14 residues. Germline loops: CDR1 MNHEY, CDR2 SVGAGI. The CDR3 nucleotides are TGTGCCAGCAGTTACGGCGGGAAAGGCTACGAGCAGTACTTC. It is translated as CASSYGGKGYEQYF.

The chain links TRBV7-3 to TRBJ2-3; the match to TRBD2 covers 10 bases. In germline, CDR1 is SGHTA, CDR2 FQGTGA. The V and J ends lost 2 bases and 6 bases, in that order; junction bases with no gene match: 8. The CDR3 length is 16 residues. CDR3 coding DNA: TGTGCCAGCAGCTTAGGGCTAGCGGGAGCTCAGGATACGCAGTATTTT. Protein sequence: CASSLGLAGAQDTQYF.

V and J are TRBV24-1 and TRBJ2-5; D not resolved. Germline V gene data show CDR1 as KGHDR and CDR2 as SFDVKD. There are 13 residues in the CDR3. V shed 3 bases and J shed 7 bases, with 11 bases lying between them. The CDR3 protein is CATSDPLYGTQYF. CDR3 in DNA: TGTGCCACCAGTGATCCCCTGTACGGGACCCAGTACTTC.